Below, one TCR beta chain is given with its context. Its antigen is still unknown. Nothing much larger sits one base from this clone, and base qualities are not available. The data originate from a study of blood T cell repertoires in COVID-19 (dated by TCRdb to 2018 to 2021). Background on the whole study: Collaborator samples came from the United States, Italy and Spain and covered acute and convalescent phases of COVID-19. The prospective study material was composed of cDNA or gDNA derived from T cells, B-cell-depleted T cells, or PBMCs. Subjects who had been exposed to COVID-19, were actively infected with it, or had recovered from it provided the deeply sampled blood TCRbeta repertoires that made up the dataset. A freely available public database, intended as a resource for researchers studying the immune response to SARS-CoV-2, is where the repertoires were released. The samples were drawn from two sources: the first 160 participants of the ongoing ImmuneRACE study, and 950 to 1,500 subjects contributed by 6 global collaborators. Nearly every sample came with metadata listing a de-identified subject ID, COVID-19 status, age in years and sex. Where HLA class I and class II types were available, the types were taken from metadata supplied by the sample provider, not from assay-based typing. Results the study describes overall, beyond this receptor: Clinical and demographic metadata were provided uncurated, with the amount varying by source and participant.

TCRbeta CDR3 regions were amplified from genomic DNA by means of the immunoSEQ Assay, a bias-controlled multiplex PCR. The source study handled its data this way. The number of nucleated cells in each sample was estimated by amplification of reference gene primers within the assay. To quantify the absolute abundance of each unique TCRbeta CDR3 rearrangement, sequence reads were collapsed and filtered. For each sample, productive Simpson clonality was calculated by taking the square root of Simpson's diversity index across productive rearrangements. TCRdb obtained this table from immuneACCESS and retained in-frame rearrangements with V and J assigned. These tables miss some clones; where compared with another copy, unresolved V genes account for less than half of the shortfall, and the remainder is unexplained. Clone size and V and J calls were adopted from that table, with D and trimming inferred from the DNA. The sample table shows some 250,000 clones, and 75% to 90% are seen once. The leading ten clones occupy more than 2.5% of the sample.

Samples from volunteer blood donors who had recovered from COVID-19 were contributed by a second Seattle source. Each collaborating institution followed its own protocols to collect whole blood in K2EDTA tubes. For TCRbeta analysis, collaborator samples were shipped as frozen whole blood, as isolated PBMCs, or as DNA extracted from either sample type. CDR1 and CDR2, per the germline V gene, are KGHDR and SFDVKD. The junction shows trimming of 4 bases on V and 4 bases on J, and the gene matches do not reach 5 bases of it. Including the terminal cysteine and phenylalanine, the CDR3 comprises 15 residues. Only CDR3 DNA is held: 45 bases, read in frame from base 1.

Sequencing was performed on peripheral blood. Recombination linked TRBV24-1 to TRBJ2-1; 8 middle bases align to TRBD1. The sequence was collected from a young woman who had recovered from COVID-19. The DNA sequence is TGTGCCACCAGTGAGGGACAGGCCCAGTACAATGAGCAGTTCTTC. Its translation is CATSEGQAQYNEQFF.